The 7 T cell receptor beta chains in this list originate from one sample, sequenced in a study of radiation and T cells in renal cell carcinoma. Time point indicated: blood 2 weeks post-SBRT. Documented treatment: 15 Gy SBRT to primary tumor, nephrectomy 4 weeks later. TCRdb's table, derived via immunoSEQ multiplex PCR, lists solely in-frame clones and lacks some. This sample has 60,000 to 80,000 clones, with 82% found just once. Sequencing was performed on blood, taken from a patient whose treatment included radiotherapy and nephrectomy. These receptors all stem from a man in his 60s with renal cell carcinoma.

This clone is a singleton in its sample. This chain connects TRBV9 to TRBJ2-7; a possible D gene is TRBD2 (5 bases). The CDR3 consists of 14 residues. Looked up from germline, CDR1 is SGDLS and CDR2 is YYNGEE. V gave up 4 bases and J gave up 3 bases, with 14 bases separating them. CDR3 sequence (DNA): TGTGCCAGCAGCTATAGGACTGAGGACTACGAGCAGTACTTC. Its translation: CASSYRTEDYEQYF.

The V gene is TRBV5-4, the J gene TRBJ1-2, with D possibly being TRBD1 (6 bases). Trimming left V 0 bases short and J 8 bases short, with 17 bases between. The CDR3 loop spans 15 amino acids. The germline gives CDR1 SGHNT, CDR2 YYREEE (reference sequence). The CDR3, as DNA: TGTGCCAGCAGCTTGGGACAGGCCCTTTCTCAGGGCTACACCTTC. Translating gives CASSLGQALSQGYTF.

This chain links TRBV6-4 with TRBJ2-3; possible D gene TRBD2, 5 bases. Germline assignment: CDR1 MRHNA and CDR2 SNTAGT. This CDR3 contains 13 residues. Trimming left V 0 bases short and J 6 bases short, with 7 bases between. CDR3 coding DNA: TGTGCCAGCAGTGACTCGAGGGCCGATACGCAGTATTTT. Its protein product is CASSDSRADTQYF.

The V and J genes are TRBV19 and TRBJ1-5; D is unclear. The V end was cut by 4 bases, the J end by 0 bases, with 10 bases between. Germline V gene sequence: CDR1 LNHDA, CDR2 SQIVND (reference sequence). CDR3 length: 15 residues. The CDR3 coding sequence is TGTGCCAGTAGTACCGTGACATCTAGCAATCAGCCCCAGCATTTT. This encodes CASSTVTSSNQPQHF. Complete variable domain (other parts from reference TRBV19 and TRBJ1-5): DGGITQSPKYLFRKEGQNVTLSCEQNLNHDAMYWYRQDPGQGLRLIYYSQIVNDFQKGDIAEGYSVSREKKESFPLTVTSAQKNPTAFYLCASSTVTSSNQPQHFGDGTRLSIL.

The rearrangement links TRBV7-9 to TRBJ2-2; 10 nucleotides match TRBD1. Germline lookup yields CDR1 SEHNR and CDR2 FQNEAQ (reference sequence). The CDR3 contains 14 residues. Trimming at V came to 5 bases and at J to 7 bases, leaving 4 bases not matched to a gene. This CDR3 is CASSTGQGGGELFF. Here the CDR3 DNA reads TGTGCCAGCAGCACAGGACAGGGGGGCGGGGAGCTGTTTTTT.

The CDR3 protein is CASSEVVGNEQFF. CDR3 DNA sequence: TGTGCCAGCAGTGAAGTGGTCGGCAATGAGCAGTTCTTC. The gene calls are TRBV2 and TRBJ2-1; D is undetermined. The CDR3 has 13 residues. V was pared by 1 base and J by 6 bases, with 7 bases between. Germline values: CDR1 SNHLY, CDR2 FYNNEI. The variable domain in full, with the rest retrieved from reference TRBV2 and TRBJ2-1, is EPEVTQTPSHQVTQMGQEVILRCVPISNHLYFYWYRQILGQKVEFLVSFYNNEISEKSEIFDDQFSVERPDGSNFTLKIRSTKLEDSAMYFCASSEVVGNEQFFGPGTRLTVL.

The chain uses TRBV27 and TRBJ2-5; TRBD1 or TRBD2 may be the D gene (7 bases each). Trimming removed 9 bases from V and 4 bases from J, with 15 bases in between. The CDR3 has 13 amino acids. Germline lookup yields CDR1 MNHEY and CDR2 SMNVEV (reference sequence). DNA for the CDR3: TGTGCCAGGACCCCAGGGGGGGGAGAGACCCAGTACTTC. This translates into CARTPGGGETQYF.